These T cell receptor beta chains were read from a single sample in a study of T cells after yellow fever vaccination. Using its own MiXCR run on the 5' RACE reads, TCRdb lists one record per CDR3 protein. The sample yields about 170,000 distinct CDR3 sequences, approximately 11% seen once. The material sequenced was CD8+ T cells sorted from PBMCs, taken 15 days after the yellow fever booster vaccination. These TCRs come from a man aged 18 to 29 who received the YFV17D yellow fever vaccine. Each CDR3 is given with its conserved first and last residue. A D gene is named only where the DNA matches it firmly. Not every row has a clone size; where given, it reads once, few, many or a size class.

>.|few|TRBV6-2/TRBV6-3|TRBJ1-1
CATTGREAFF
TGTGCCACCACCGGGCGGGAAGCTTTCTTT
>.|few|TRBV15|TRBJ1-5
CATSPEGGGQPQHF
TGTGCCACCAGCCCAGAGGGGGGTGGTCAGCCCCAGCATTTT
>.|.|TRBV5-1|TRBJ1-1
CASSLLNLGNTEAFF
TGCGCCAGCAGCTTGCTTAACCTCGGGAACACTGAAGCTTTCTTT
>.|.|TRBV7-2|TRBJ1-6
CASSPGWGFPLRSPLHF
TGTGCCAGCAGCCCCGGGTGGGGCTTTCCACTCCGTTCACCCCTCCACTTT
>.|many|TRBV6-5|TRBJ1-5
CASSYGGNQPQHF
TGTGCCAGCAGTTACGGGGGGAATCAGCCCCAGCATTTT
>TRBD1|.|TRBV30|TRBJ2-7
CAWGAGTGPYEQYF
TGTGCCTGGGGGGCCGGGACAGGGCCCTACGAGCAGTACTTC
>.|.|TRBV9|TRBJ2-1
CASSGGLLSSYNEQFF
TGTGCCAGCAGCGGGGGGCTCTTGAGCTCCTACAATGAGCAGTTCTTC
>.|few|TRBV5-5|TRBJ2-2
CASSSKAGPQAGELFF
TGTGCCAGCAGTTCGAAGGCTGGGCCGCAGGCGGGGGAGCTGTTTTTT
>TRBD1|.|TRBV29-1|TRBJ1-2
CSVEDRTGSPTNYGYTF
TGCAGCGTTGAAGACCGGACAGGGTCCCCCACTAACTATGGCTACACCTTC
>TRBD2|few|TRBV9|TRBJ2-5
CASSARGEETQYF
TGTGCCAGCAGCGCGCGGGGGGAAGAGACCCAGTACTTC
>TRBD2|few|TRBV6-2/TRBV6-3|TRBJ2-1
CASSPEGLANEQFF
TGTGCCAGCAGTCCGGAGGGACTAGCTAATGAGCAGTTCTTC
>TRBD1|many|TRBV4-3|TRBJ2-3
CASSQGDRRQDTQYF
TGCGCCAGCAGCCAGGGGGACAGGAGGCAAGATACGCAGTATTTT
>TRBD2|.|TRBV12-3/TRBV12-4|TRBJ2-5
CASSSGGVSETQYF
TGTGCCAGCAGTAGCGGGGGGGTATCGGAGACCCAGTACTTC
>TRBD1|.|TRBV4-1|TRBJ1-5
CASSRYTGTGNQPQHF
TGCGCCAGCAGCCGGTATACCGGGACAGGGAATCAGCCCCAGCATTTT
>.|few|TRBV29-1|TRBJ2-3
CSVPGPNTDTQYF
TGCAGCGTTCCGGGCCCAAACACAGATACGCAGTATTTT
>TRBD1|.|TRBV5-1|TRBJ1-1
CASSFRDRATEAFF
TGCGCCAGCAGCTTTAGAGACAGGGCCACTGAAGCTTTCTTT
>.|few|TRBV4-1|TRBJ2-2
CASSQYVNTGELFF
TGCGCCAGCAGCCAGTATGTGAACACCGGGGAGCTGTTTTTT
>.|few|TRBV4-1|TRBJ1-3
CASSQVASSGNTIYF
TGCGCCAGCAGCCAAGTAGCCAGCTCTGGAAACACCATATATTTT
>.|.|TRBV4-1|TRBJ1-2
CASSQYGGAQNYGYTF
TGCGCCAGCAGCCAGTACGGGGGGGCGCAGAACTATGGCTACACCTTC